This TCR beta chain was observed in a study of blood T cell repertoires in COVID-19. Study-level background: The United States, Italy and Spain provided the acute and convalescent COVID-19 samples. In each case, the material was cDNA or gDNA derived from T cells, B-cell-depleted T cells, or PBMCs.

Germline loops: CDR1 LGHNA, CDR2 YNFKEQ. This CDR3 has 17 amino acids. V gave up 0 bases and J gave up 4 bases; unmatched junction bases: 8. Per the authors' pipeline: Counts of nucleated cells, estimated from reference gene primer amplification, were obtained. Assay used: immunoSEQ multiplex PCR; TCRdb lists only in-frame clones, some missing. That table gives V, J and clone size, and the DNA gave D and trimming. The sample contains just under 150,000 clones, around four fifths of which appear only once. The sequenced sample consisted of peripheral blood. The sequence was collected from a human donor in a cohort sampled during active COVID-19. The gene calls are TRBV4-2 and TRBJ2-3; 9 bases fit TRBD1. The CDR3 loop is CASSQEWDRASPDTQYF. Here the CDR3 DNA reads TGTGCCAGCAGCCAAGAGTGGGACAGGGCCTCCCCAGATACGCAGTATTTT.